This is a list of T cell receptor beta chains from one sample in a study of neoadjuvant nivolumab and ipilimumab in lung cancer. Profiled with immunoSEQ multiplex PCR; TCRdb holds only in-frame clones, not every one. The sample has fewer than 20,000 clones; more than 65% are singletons. Sequencing was performed on tumor tissue, taken after neoadjuvant nivolumab, alone or with ipilimumab, at or shortly before surgery. The receptor set was obtained from an adult with non-small cell lung cancer. CDR3s include the opening cysteine and the closing phenylalanine or tryptophan. Not every row has a clone size; where given, it reads once, few, many or a size class.

v_gene,abundance,CDR3aa
TRBV18,.,CASSLGQGVTQQYF
TRBV6-5,.,CASRNDFSGANVLTF
TRBV5-4,once,CASSLVTGASYGYTF
TRBV30,.,CAWLGQGLNTEAFF
TRBV5-6,.,CASSLVAASRVEQYF
TRBV10-2,.,CASSRVWGAEQYF
TRBV7-3,.,CASSEGHSTDTQYF
TRBV5-1,.,CASSLAANRLGSNEQFF
TRBV19,once,CASSKTLASSEGYTF
TRBV28,few,CASSPSTENTEAFF
TRBV5-6,.,CASSPLVFAGELFF
TRBV6-5,.,CASSKPGTAETQYF
TRBV25-1,once,CASSELESRRTQYF
TRBV6-1,.,CASSETGAFSGNTIYF
TRBV7-2,.,CASSLVSDQPQHF
TRBV5-1,.,CASSLSGSWETQYF
TRBV5-4,once,CASSLWLAGDEQYF
TRBV19,.,CASSISAQYGNTIYF
TRBV7-9,.,CASSLWWARDNEQFF
TRBV6-5,.,CASSYSPGTVYGYTF
TRBV18,.,CASSPNFQVVHEQYF
TRBV10-3,.,CANLDPGTHEQYF
TRBV7-7,.,CASSPRTSGSSYNEQFF
TRBV11-1,.,CASSRTSGSTYEQYF
TRBV5-1,once,CASSLVVAGGTETQYF
TRBV29-1,few,CSVQGANTEAFF
TRBV7-2,.,CASSLDFPGGGELFF
TRBV7-9,.,CASSLALRDTGELFF
TRBV5-1,few,CASSRSTSGGTGTGELFF
TRBV6-5,.,CASSYGKQGQFF
TRBV5-1,few,CASSFMSTDTQYF
TRBV2,.,CASSVSEGWIEQFF
TRBV4-1,.,CASSQDDSQTEQYF
TRBV11-2,.,CASSTGQGVYGYTF
TRBV7-3,.,CASSLSDRTSNQPQHF
TRBV5-5,.,CASSLETDTQYF
TRBV29-1,few,CSGRGIDEKLFF
TRBV30,.,CACSEPHELFF
TRBV25-1,.,CASSEAMRYTF
TRBV7-8,.,CASSSRAMNTEAFF
TRBV7-2,.,CASSLAQGREQYF
TRBV28,.,CASSSPRRGHYGYTF
TRBV5-1,.,CASSWDRSNQETQYF
TRBV9,once,CARGEKKRRGYTF
TRBV11-2,.,CASSTDPSGNEQFF
TRBV4-3,.,CASSPIGLTGYTEAFF
TRBV5-1,.,CASSLGDLPAGEQYF
TRBV7-9,.,CASTQGRIETQYF
TRBV30,.,CAWKAGTEAFF
TRBV5-4,.,CASSFTGNLGEQYF
TRBV15,.,CATSRLQVGYGYTF
TRBV5-1,.,CASRLSGGPYEQYF
TRBV7-9,.,CASSTEGTGRGYTF
TRBV27,.,CASSPLLTWGSQYF
TRBV19,.,CASSILQKINTGELFF
TRBV7-9,.,CASSLGDRGLADTQYF
TRBV29-1,.,CSVQGLADNEQFF